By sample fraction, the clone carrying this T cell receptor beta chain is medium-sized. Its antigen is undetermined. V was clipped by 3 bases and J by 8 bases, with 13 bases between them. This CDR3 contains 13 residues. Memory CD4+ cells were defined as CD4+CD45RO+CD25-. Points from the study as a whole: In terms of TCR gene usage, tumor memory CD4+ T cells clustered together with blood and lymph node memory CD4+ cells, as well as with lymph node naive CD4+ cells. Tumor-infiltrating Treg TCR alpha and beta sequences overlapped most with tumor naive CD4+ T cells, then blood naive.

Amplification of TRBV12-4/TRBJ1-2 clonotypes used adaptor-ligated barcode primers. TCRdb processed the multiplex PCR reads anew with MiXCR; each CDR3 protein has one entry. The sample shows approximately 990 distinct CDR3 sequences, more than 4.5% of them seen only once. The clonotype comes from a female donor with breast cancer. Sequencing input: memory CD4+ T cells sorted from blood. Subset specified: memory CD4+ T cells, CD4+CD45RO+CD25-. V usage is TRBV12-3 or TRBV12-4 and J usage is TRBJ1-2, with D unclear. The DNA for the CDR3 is TGTGCCAGCAGTTTCGCAGGCCTAGAGGGCTACACCTTC. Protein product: CASSFAGLEGYTF.